These 31 T cell receptor beta chains share one sample of origin, sequenced in a study of identical twins' blood T cells. A single record per CDR3 protein comes from TCRdb applying MiXCR to the 5' RACE reads. The sample lists 350,000 to 450,000 distinct CDR3 sequences, about 28% occurring once. Source material: PBMCs. The source of these receptors is a woman aged 18 to 55 in good health.

This clonotype was detected many times. The chain carries TRBV6-6 and TRBJ1-1; possibly TRBD1 for D (6 bases). CDR1 and CDR2 from the germline V gene are MNHNY and SVGAGI (reference sequence). The CDR3 has 14 amino acids. Trimming removed 0 bases at V and 2 bases at J, with 7 bases between. CDR3 nucleotide sequence: TGTGCCAGCAGTTACTCAGGGGGAAACACTGAAGCTTTCTTT. Translating gives CASSYSGGNTEAFF.

This clonotype was observed a few times. The chain employs TRBV9 and TRBJ2-1; D unclear. CDR1 and CDR2 from the germline V gene are SGDLS and YYNGEE. The CDR3 sequence is 13 residues long. Trimming pared 3 bases from V and 5 bases from J, leaving 9 bases between. The CDR3, as DNA: TGTGCCAGCAGCGCCAACTTGGACAATGAGCAGTTCTTC. This encodes CASSANLDNEQFF.

Only a few counts were recorded for this clonotype. The chain joins TRBV6-5 to TRBJ2-1; a possible D gene is TRBD2 (5 bases). The germline CDR1 and CDR2 sequences are MNHEY and SVGAGI. Trimming removed 2 bases from V and 0 bases from J, with 11 bases in between. CDR3 length: 16 amino acids. The CDR3 bases are TGTGCCAGCAGTTACCTCTTCGGGGTCTCCTACAATGAGCAGTTCTTC. Protein: CASSYLFGVSYNEQFF.

This clonotype was observed a few times. One end of the junction does not line up with germline, which may come from a read error. The rearrangement uses TRBV20-1 and TRBJ1-2; D gene ambiguous. The CDR3 is 12 amino acids. The germline V gene has CDR1 DFQATT and CDR2 SNEGSKA (reference sequence). The CDR3 DNA reads TGCAGTGTTAGAAGGGTTAACTATGGCTACACCTTC. Translation gives CSVRRVNYGYTF.

As concerns this clonotype: An end of the junction differs from the germline gene, which may be a read error. The chain has TRBV20-1 and TRBJ1-5, with D uncertain. This CDR3 comprises 14 residues. Germline V CDR1 and CDR2: DFQATT, SNEGSKA (reference sequence). The CDR3 region is CSARGVIGNQPQDF. The CDR3 DNA sequence: TGCAGTGCTAGAGGGGTAATTGGCAATCAGCCCCAGGATTTT.

V is TRBV12-3 or TRBV12-4 and J is TRBJ1-6; TRBD1 aligns across 7 bases. The ends lost 7 bases at V and 7 bases at J; junction bases unmatched: 4. The CDR3 is 13 residues long. CDR3 region: CASTGQRNSPLHF. The CDR3 bases are TGTGCCAGCACGGGACAGAGGAATTCACCCCTCCACTTT.

The V call is TRBV5-1, the J call TRBJ2-1, with 10 nucleotides matching TRBD2. This CDR3 is built from 15 residues. V gave up 1 base and J gave up 9 bases; unmatched junction bases: 7. In germline, CDR1 is SGHRS, CDR2 YFSETQ. CDR3 in DNA: TGCGCCAGCAGCTTGCGGTCTAGCGGGAGCGGTGAGCAGTTCTTC. This gives the protein CASSLRSSGSGEQFF.

Regarding this clonotype: One end of the junction is discordant with germline, which a read error may explain. The chain has TRBV20-1 and TRBJ1-1; D call uncertain. Looked up from germline, CDR1 is DFQATT and CDR2 is SNEGSKA (reference sequence). The CDR3 length is 15 residues. This chain's CDR3 is CSASLGSEVWTEVFF. The CDR3 region has the DNA TGCAGTGCTAGTCTTGGGTCGGAGGTCTGGACTGAAGTTTTCTTT.

This chain links TRBV12-3 or TRBV12-4 with TRBJ1-1, with a weak D call TRBD1 (5 bases). The CDR3 spans 15 residues. V was shortened by 5 bases and J by 5 bases, with 18 bases between the two germline ends. This CDR3 reads CASSLERQGRTEAFF. DNA of the CDR3: TGTGCCAGCAGTCTAGAAAGGCAGGGAAGAACTGAAGCTTTCTTT.

In this sample, this clonotype turned up a few times. The chain has TRBV28 and TRBJ2-7; unclear D gene. V was clipped by 5 bases and J by 2 bases, with 13 bases between them. Germline CDR1 is MDHEN and CDR2 is SYDVKM. This CDR3 contains 14 residues. The CDR3 DNA sequence: TGTGCCAGCAGTATTAGCACGACACCCTACGAGCAGTACTTC. It encodes CASSISTTPYEQYF. The whole variable domain, filled in from reference TRBV28 and TRBJ2-7, reads DVKVTQSSRYLVKRTGEKVFLECVQDMDHENMFWYRQDPGLGLRLIYFSYDVKMKEKGDIPEGYSVSREKKERFSLILESASTNQTSMYLCASSISTTPYEQYFGPGTRLTVT.

Notes on this clonotype: At one end the junction does not follow the germline gene, possibly because of a read error. J is TRBJ2-1 and V is TRBV19, with 9 bases identical to TRBD2. Germline V gives CDR1 LNHDA, CDR2 SQIVND (reference sequence). The CDR3 loop spans 17 amino acids. CDR3 sequence (DNA): TGTGCCAGTAGTCCAGGACTAGCGAGAGGTCCGGCAGATGAACAGTTCTTC. Translation gives CASSPGLARGPADEQFF.

This clonotype came up a few times. Here the CDR3 reads CAISSGVSGMNTEAFF. The CDR3 region has the DNA TGTGCCATCAGTTCAGGGGTATCGGGCATGAACACTGAAGCTTTCTTT. The chain uses TRBV10-3 and TRBJ1-1, with a possible D match to TRBD1 (6 bases). Trimming cost V 5 bases and J 0 bases, with 16 bases left between them. The CDR3 contains 16 residues. In germline, CDR1 is ENHRY, CDR2 SYGVKD.

In its sample, this clonotype was seen a few times. V usage is TRBV29-1 and J usage is TRBJ2-3; D gene uncertain. The CDR3 spans 15 residues. The germline CDR1 and CDR2 sequences are SQVTM and ANQGSEA. V was shortened by 6 bases and J by 3 bases, with 19 bases between the two germline ends. The DNA for the CDR3 is TGCAGCGTCCCCAACCTATGGACCAGTACAGATACGCAGTATTTT. It codes for CSVPNLWTSTDTQYF.

The chain has TRBV7-9 and TRBJ1-3; D remains unclear. The V gene lost 4 bases and the J gene lost 2 bases, with 12 bases spanning the gap. CDR3 length: 15 amino acids. Germline V gene lookup returns CDR1 SEHNR and CDR2 FQNEAQ (reference sequence). CDR3 DNA sequence: TGTGCCAGCAGCTCCCTATTTGAGGCTGGAAACACCATATATTTT. The encoded protein is CASSSLFEAGNTIYF.

The V and J genes are TRBV29-1 and TRBJ1-3; D might be TRBD1 (6 bases). The CDR3 contains 13 residues. CDR1 and CDR2 (germline): SQVTM, ANQGSEA. V was trimmed by 6 bases and J by 1 base, leaving 10 bases between them. The CDR3 spells CSVTRGSGNTIYF. The CDR3 DNA follows: TGCAGCGTAACCAGGGGATCTGGAAACACCATATATTTT.

The chain recombines TRBV7-8 with TRBJ1-4; maybe TRBD1 (5 bases). V lost 10 bases, J lost 0 bases, and 12 bases lay in between. Germline V gene sequence: CDR1 SGHVS, CDR2 FQNEAQ. The CDR3 sequence is 14 residues long. The CDR3 region is CATGTTATNEKLFF. Written as DNA, the CDR3 is TGTGCCACTGGGACGACTGCAACTAATGAAAAACTGTTTTTT.

This clonotype came up a few times. This chain links TRBV12-3 or TRBV12-4 with TRBJ1-1; 8 bases agree with TRBD1. This CDR3 contains 17 residues. Unmatched junction bases numbered 11, after V lost 2 bases and J lost 3 bases. The CDR3 DNA sequence: TGTGCCAGCAGTTTACCTCAGGGGGCCGGGGGGTACACTGAAGCTTTCTTT. It encodes CASSLPQGAGGYTEAFF.

This clonotype has a handful of counts. V usage is TRBV14 and J usage is TRBJ2-7; D is perhaps TRBD1 (6 bases). The CDR3 is made up of 16 amino acids. The germline V gene encodes CDR1 SGHDN and CDR2 FVKESK. Trimming stripped 4 bases from V and 0 bases from J, with 16 bases between. This CDR3 reads CASSLPWPRGSYEQYF. As DNA, the CDR3 is TGTGCCAGCAGCCTACCCTGGCCCAGGGGCTCCTACGAGCAGTACTTC.

This clonotype has only a few counts. The rearrangement joins TRBV2 to TRBJ2-4, with no clear D. CDR3 length: 16 amino acids. The V and J ends lost 6 bases and 0 bases respectively, with 15 bases between them. Germline V gene data show CDR1 as SNHLY and CDR2 as FYNNEI. The chain's CDR3 is CASRLTRYLAKNIQYF. DNA for the CDR3: TGTGCCAGCAGGTTGACACGCTACCTAGCCAAAAACATTCAGTACTTC.

V usage is TRBV29-1 and J usage is TRBJ1-1; 7 bases map to TRBD1. Germline V CDR1 and CDR2: SQVTM, ANQGSEA. The CDR3 spans 13 residues. Trimming removed 6 bases from V and 0 bases from J; junction bases left unmatched: 4. The DNA for the CDR3 is TGCAGCGTCAGGGGGAACATGAACACTGAAGCTTTCTTT. Translating it yields CSVRGNMNTEAFF.

The V and J genes are TRBV7-9 and TRBJ2-1; maybe TRBD2 (6 bases). CDR3 size: 17 residues. The germline V gene encodes CDR1 SEHNR and CDR2 FQNEAQ (reference sequence). V was shortened by 2 bases and J by 4 bases, with 18 bases between the two germline ends. CDR3 amino acids: CASSLFVGSGNYNEQFF. DNA of the CDR3: TGTGCCAGCAGCTTATTTGTCGGGAGCGGAAATTACAATGAGCAGTTCTTC.

This chain links TRBV5-8 with TRBJ2-5; D is perhaps TRBD1 or TRBD2 (5 bases each). This CDR3 has 15 residues. The ends were cut back, 5 bases at V and 4 bases at J, with 18 bases in the middle. Germline assignment: CDR1 SGHTS and CDR2 YDEGEE. The CDR3 bases are TGTGCCAGCAGAAACACCGGGACCGACAGAGAGACCCAGTACTTC. This gives the protein CASRNTGTDRETQYF.

This clonotype was detected ten times or more. The V call is TRBV6-2 or TRBV6-3, the J call TRBJ2-7, with TRBD2 matching over 10 bases. The CDR3 runs 15 residues. J lost 5 bases, V lost 0 bases, and 4 bases had no gene match. In germline, CDR1 is MNHEY, CDR2 SVGEGT. The CDR3 DNA sequence: TGTGCCAGCAGTTACTCGGCTAGCGGGAGCGACGAGCAGTACTTC. Its translation: CASSYSASGSDEQYF.

The rearrangement joins TRBV4-3 to TRBJ1-2, with a possible D match to TRBD1 (5 bases). Germline CDR1 and CDR2: LGHNA and YSLEER. V was shortened by 4 bases and J by 1 base, with 10 bases between the two germline ends. This CDR3 spans 14 amino acids. In nucleotides, the CDR3 is TGCGCCAGCAGCCCCCGACAGATTAACTATGGCTACACCTTC. It codes for CASSPRQINYGYTF.

Regarding this clonotype: One end of the junction fails to match germline, which may point to a read error. The chain joins TRBV7-7 to TRBJ2-2; 8 positions match TRBD2. The CDR3 spans 15 residues. Germline assignment: CDR1 SSHAT and CDR2 FNYEAQ (reference sequence). CDR3 sequence: CASSASGRRTGELFF. For the CDR3, the DNA is TGTGCTAGCAGCGCTAGCGGGCGACGGACCGGGGAGCTGTTTTTT.

This clonotype has only a few counts. The chain carries TRBV5-1 and TRBJ1-2; 10 bases map to TRBD1. V shed 7 bases, J shed 2 bases, and the junction held 5 bases outside the gene matches. Germline V gene lookup returns CDR1 SGHRS and CDR2 YFSETQ. This CDR3 region has 14 residues. The CDR3 DNA sequence: TGCGCCAGCCATCCGGGACAGGGGAACTATGGCTACACCTTC. It yields the protein CASHPGQGNYGYTF.

For this clonotype: Since a much larger clone is just one base distant, this may be a read error. This chain links TRBV18 with TRBJ1-2; D remains unclear. CDR1 is KGHSH, CDR2 LQKENI, per germline. The length of the CDR3 is 14 residues. CDR3 sequence: CTSSVTKGDYGYTF. CDR3 nucleotide sequence: TGTACCAGCTCCGTTACAAAGGGAGACTATGGCTACACCTTC.

As concerns this clonotype: This may be a read error, as it is one base from a much larger clone. The V and J genes are TRBV20-1 and TRBJ1-2, with no clear D. V was clipped by 3 bases and J by 1 base, with 6 bases between them. Germline-derived CDR1 and CDR2 are DFQATT and SNEGSKA (reference sequence). The CDR3 covers 12 residues. The CDR3 is CSASKSNYGYTF. Written as DNA, the CDR3 is TGCAGTGCTAGCAAGAGTAACTATGGCTACACCTTC.

This clonotype has more than one count but fewer than ten. The V and J genes are TRBV6-5 and TRBJ1-4; D unclear. The V gene's germline CDR1 is MNHEY and CDR2 SVGAGI. Trimming took 2 bases from V and 5 from J, leaving 12 bases between them. The CDR3 has 15 amino acids. The CDR3 reads CASSYDTRGNEKLFF. Here the CDR3 DNA reads TGTGCCAGCAGTTACGACACGCGGGGAAATGAAAAACTGTTTTTT.

V gene TRBV4-3 combines with J gene TRBJ1-1; D remains unclear. V shed 0 bases and J shed 1 base, with 9 bases lying between them. The CDR3 sequence is 15 residues long. Germline CDR1 and CDR2: LGHNA and YSLEER. The CDR3 region has the DNA TGCGCCAGCAGCCAAGATCAGAGGAAGAACACTGAAGCTTTCTTT. Translated: CASSQDQRKNTEAFF.

This clonotype was found a few times. The J gene is TRBJ2-1, the V gene TRBV20-1, with TRBD2 matching over 16 bases. The CDR3 runs 19 residues. Germline CDR1 reads DFQATT; CDR2 reads SNEGSKA (reference sequence). V was pared by 5 bases and J by 4 bases, with 14 bases of the junction left unmatched. In DNA form, the CDR3 reads TGCAGTGCTCCAAACCCCGGGACTAGCGGGAGGGCGGATTACAATGAGCAGTTCTTC. It codes for CSAPNPGTSGRADYNEQFF.